This T cell receptor beta chain was found in a study of blood T cell repertoires in COVID-19. Study at large: Material from acute and convalescent COVID-19 was sourced from the United States, Italy and Spain.

In the original workflow: It was from reference gene primer amplification that nucleated cell counts were estimated. Assay used: immunoSEQ multiplex PCR; TCRdb lists only in-frame clones, some missing. The DNA was the basis for D and trimming; V, J and clone size are from that table. The data hold 300,000 to 400,000 clones, with about nine tenths observed a single time. The V end lost 0 bases, the J end lost 2 bases, and 11 bases lay between the germline ends. The germline CDR1 and CDR2 sequences are SGHDT and YYEEEE. The CDR3 is made up of 15 amino acids. Seattle researchers signed up patients amid active infection and tracked them longitudinally.

The sequencing sample was made of peripheral blood. The rearrangement links TRBV5-6 to TRBJ2-5; a weak D match, TRBD1 (5 bases). The receptor's source is a woman in her seventies with COVID-19, enrolled during active disease. The CDR3 loop reads CASSLGQLPQETQYF. CDR3 sequence (DNA): TGTGCCAGCAGCTTGGGACAGCTCCCTCAAGAGACCCAGTACTTC.